This entry lists 20 T cell receptor beta chains sequenced from one sample in a study of T cell changes during pregnancy in multiple sclerosis. The protocol was immunoSEQ multiplex PCR, while the TCRdb copy is restricted to in-frame clones and leaves out a portion. The sample has about 120,000 clones; 80% to 95% are singletons. This sample comprised peripheral blood, obtained before pregnancy. The receptor source for this set is a female donor with multiple sclerosis, enrolled in a pregnancy study.

The chain links TRBV7-2 to TRBJ2-7; D is uncertain. The CDR3 is 12 residues long. Germline-derived CDR1 and CDR2 are SGHTA and FQGNSA. Trimming pared 5 bases from V and 0 bases from J, leaving 5 bases between. CDR3 DNA sequence: TGTGCCAGCAGCCGTCTCTCCTACGAGCAGTACTTC. This codes for CASSRLSYEQYF.

The chain has TRBV18 and TRBJ1-2, with 9 bases fitting TRBD1. Per the germline V gene, CDR1 is KGHSH and CDR2 is LQKENI. Trimming at V came to 3 bases and at J to 0 bases, leaving 5 bases not matched to a gene. This CDR3 contains 16 residues. The DNA of the CDR3 is TGTGCCAGCTCACCGGGACAGGGACCACCTAACTATGGCTACACCTTC. Its translation is CASSPGQGPPNYGYTF. Full variable domain (missing parts from reference TRBV18 and TRBJ1-2): NAGVMQNPRHLVRRRGQEARLRCSPMKGHSHVYWYRQLPEEGLKFMVYLQKENIIDESGMPKERFSAEFPKEGPSILRIQQVVRGDSAAYFCASSPGQGPPNYGYTFGSGTRLTVV.

As to this clone: The same CDR3 is also encoded by other DNA sequences in this sample. V and J are TRBV28 and TRBJ2-7; D gene uncertain. CDR1 and CDR2 from the germline V gene are MDHEN and SYDVKM. Trimming pared 5 bases from V and 3 bases from J, leaving 5 bases between. The CDR3 is 11 amino acids. CDR3 residues: CASSLGYEQYF. The CDR3 DNA sequence: TGTGCCAGCAGTCTCGGCTACGAGCAGTACTTC.

The chain carries TRBV9 and TRBJ2-3; 9 positions agree with TRBD2. CDR3 length: 16 amino acids. Trimming took 3 bases from V and 0 from J; bases not matched to a gene: 5. Germline V gives CDR1 SGDLS, CDR2 YYNGEE. CDR3 coding DNA: TGTGCCAGCAGCGGTAGACTAGCGGCTAGCACAGATACGCAGTATTTT. Translated: CASSGRLAASTDTQYF.

V is TRBV9 and J is TRBJ2-2; 11 positions match TRBD2. V lost 4 bases and J lost 4; bases outside the gene matches: 15. This CDR3 has 19 residues. Germline lookup yields CDR1 SGDLS and CDR2 YYNGEE. For the CDR3, the DNA is TGTGCCAGCAGCCCAACACCCCTCCTAGCGGGGGGTCGCACCGGGGAGCTGTTTTTT. Protein product: CASSPTPLLAGGRTGELFF.

This chain uses TRBV19 with TRBJ1-5, with TRBD1 matching over 9 bases. The CDR3 consists of 14 residues. Germline V CDR1 and CDR2: LNHDA, SQIVND (reference sequence). The junction had 11 bases not matched to a gene; V was cut back by 10 bases and J by 7 bases. The CDR3 DNA reads TGTGCCACGGGGACAGGGCTTAAGGGACAGCCCCAGCATTTT. This translates into CATGTGLKGQPQHF.

The genes are TRBV18 and TRBJ2-7, with 9 bases matching TRBD2. The CDR3 runs 15 residues. V lost 2 bases to trimming and J lost 2 bases; unmatched junction nucleotides: 4. Germline-derived CDR1 and CDR2 are KGHSH and LQKENI. Here the CDR3 reads CASSPAGGGTYEQYF. Written as DNA, the CDR3 is TGTGCCAGCTCACCAGCGGGGGGGGGAACCTACGAGCAGTACTTC. The full variable domain, with the rest looked up from reference TRBV18 and TRBJ2-7, is NAGVMQNPRHLVRRRGQEARLRCSPMKGHSHVYWYRQLPEEGLKFMVYLQKENIIDESGMPKERFSAEFPKEGPSILRIQQVVRGDSAAYFCASSPAGGGTYEQYFGPGTRLTVT.

In nucleotides, the CDR3 is TGTGCCAGCAGCATCGAGGCAGGGGGCTCATTGGATACGCAGTATTTT. Protein: CASSIEAGGSLDTQYF. The chain links TRBV9 to TRBJ2-3; 8 bases are shared with TRBD1. The V gene's germline CDR1 is SGDLS and CDR2 YYNGEE. With 4 bases clipped from V and 6 bases from J, the junction kept 13 bases outside the gene matches. The CDR3 sequence is 16 residues long.

CDR3 residues: CASSSGTSPSGELFF. For the CDR3, the DNA is TGTGCCAGTAGTAGCGGGACTAGCCCCTCCGGGGAGCTGTTTTTT. The chain has TRBV19 and TRBJ2-2; TRBD2 agrees at 9 bases. Trimming removed 4 bases from V and 6 bases from J; junction bases left unmatched: 6. From germline, CDR1 is LNHDA and CDR2 SQIVND (reference sequence). The CDR3 extends over 15 amino acids. Full variable domain (missing parts from reference TRBV19 and TRBJ2-2): DGGITQSPKYLFRKEGQNVTLSCEQNLNHDAMYWYRQDPGQGLRLIYYSQIVNDFQKGDIAEGYSVSREKKESFPLTVTSAQKNPTAFYLCASSSGTSPSGELFFGEGSRLTVL.

The V and J genes are TRBV6-6 and TRBJ2-2, with 10 bases matching TRBD2. The CDR3 spans 16 residues. Germline V gene lookup returns CDR1 MNHNY and CDR2 SVGAGI (reference sequence). J was trimmed by 2 bases and V by 10 bases; bases with no gene match: 10. The CDR3 here is CATRRLAGVNTGELFF. In DNA form, the CDR3 reads TGTGCCACCAGAAGGCTAGCGGGAGTAAACACCGGGGAGCTGTTTTTT.

The genes are TRBV9 and TRBJ2-7, with 8 bases aligning to TRBD2. The CDR3 length is 13 residues. Germline CDR1 reads SGDLS; CDR2 reads YYNGEE. The J segment lost 4 bases and the V segment lost 1 base, leaving 1 base of the junction unmatched. The CDR3 coding sequence is TGTGCCAGCAGCGTACGGGAGGGATACGAGCAGTACTTC. Protein product: CASSVREGYEQYF.

The CDR3 protein is CAWSGGSGEIEQFF. CDR3 DNA: TGTGCCTGGAGTGGAGGAAGCGGAGAAATTGAGCAGTTCTTC. The chain combines TRBV30 with TRBJ2-1, with a tentative D call TRBD2 (5 bases). Trimming took off 1 base at V and 9 bases at J, with 16 bases between the two ends. The CDR3 is 14 amino acids. The germline CDR1 and CDR2 sequences are GTSNPN and SVGIG (reference sequence).

For the CDR3, the DNA is TGTGCCAGATGGTCGGACAGCTTTAATTCACCCCTCCACTTT. It yields the protein CARWSDSFNSPLHF. This sequence joins TRBV6-5 and TRBJ1-6; a possible D gene is TRBD1 (6 bases). This CDR3 is built from 14 residues. Germline CDR1 reads MNHEY; CDR2 reads SVGAGI. V lost 9 bases and J 6 bases, leaving 15 bases between the germline ends.

The chain recombines TRBV28 with TRBJ1-5, with D hard to call. This CDR3 is 15 amino acids long. CDR1 and CDR2 from the germline V gene are MDHEN and SYDVKM. The V end lost 6 bases, the J end lost 4 bases, and 16 bases lay between the germline ends. The DNA for the CDR3 is TGTGCCAGCAGCCGAAGGAGGTTAGCAAATCAGCCCCAGCATTTT. Its protein product is CASSRRRLANQPQHF.

The J gene is TRBJ2-1, the V gene TRBV4-1, with 14 bases lining up with TRBD2. Germline V gives CDR1 MGHRA, CDR2 YSYEKL. V was clipped by 4 bases and J by 2 bases; unmatched bases: 1. The CDR3 runs to 16 residues. CDR3 region: CASSPTSGGAYNEQFF. The CDR3 DNA is TGCGCCAGCAGCCCGACTAGCGGGGGGGCCTACAATGAGCAGTTCTTC.

The rearrangement uses TRBV4-1 and TRBJ2-1; the D gene is possibly TRBD1 (6 bases). The CDR3 consists of 14 residues. Trimming pared 1 base from V and 8 bases from J, leaving 12 bases between. Germline CDR1 is MGHRA and CDR2 is YSYEKL. The CDR3 coding sequence is TGCGCCAGCAGCCAAGGATTAGGGGGTGATGAGCAGTTCTTC. The encoded protein is CASSQGLGGDEQFF.

V and J are TRBV9 and TRBJ1-3; perhaps TRBD1 as D (5 bases). Germline V gene lookup returns CDR1 SGDLS and CDR2 YYNGEE. The CDR3 loop spans 15 amino acids. Trimming removed 2 bases from V and 4 bases from J, with 13 bases in between. The CDR3 reads CASSVSPGGGNTIYF. Here the CDR3 DNA reads TGTGCCAGCAGCGTGAGCCCTGGGGGGGGAAACACCATATATTTT. The whole variable domain, remainder taken from reference TRBV9 and TRBJ1-3, is DSGVTQTPKHLITATGQRVTLRCSPRSGDLSVYWYQQSLDQGLQFLIQYYNGEERAKGNILERFSAQQFPDLHSELNLSSLELGDSALYFCASSVSPGGGNTIYFGEGSWLTVV.

The chain couples TRBV6-1 to TRBJ2-7; perhaps TRBD1 as D (5 bases). CDR1 is MNHNS, CDR2 SASEGT, per germline. The CDR3 is 15 residues long. Trimming pared 1 base from V and 0 bases from J, leaving 10 bases between. DNA for the CDR3: TGTGCCAGCAGTGAAGACCCTGGGGCCTCCTACGAGCAGTACTTC. Translation gives CASSEDPGASYEQYF.

The rearrangement joins TRBV28 to TRBJ1-1; D perhaps matches TRBD1 (5 bases). This CDR3 spans 13 amino acids. Trimming took 1 base from V and 8 from J, leaving 11 bases between them. Germline V gene lookup returns CDR1 MDHEN and CDR2 SYDVKM. The CDR3 protein is CASSLLRQGEAFF. The CDR3 DNA sequence: TGTGCCAGCAGTTTATTGCGCCAGGGCGAAGCTTTCTTT.

The chain is built from TRBV7-2 and TRBJ2-7; tentatively, D is TRBD1 (6 bases). The V gene's germline CDR1 is SGHTA and CDR2 FQGNSA. The CDR3 extends over 16 amino acids. The V gene lost 2 bases and the J gene lost 0 bases, with 14 bases spanning the gap. CDR3 in amino acids: CASSLFGDTGSYEQYF. The CDR3 nucleotides read TGTGCCAGCAGCTTATTCGGGGACACTGGCTCCTACGAGCAGTACTTC.